This T cell receptor (beta chain) is drawn from a study of identical twins. V was pared by 4 bases and J by 5 bases, with 9 bases of the junction left unmatched. Germline V gene lookup returns CDR1 SQVTM and CDR2 ANQGSEA. This CDR3 comprises 14 residues. This clonotype showed up many times. What it binds is not known. Everyone who donated was a healthy Caucasian. The study's findings and limits: Because invariant MAIT and iNKT cells could be present, zero-insertion analyses could be partly confounded. Conclusions relied on cross-sectional statistical analysis, not following the same donors.

In TCRdb, the 5' RACE reads were re-called with MiXCR into one record per CDR3 protein. Of 140,000 to 150,000 distinct CDR3 sequences in the sample, under 4.5% were seen once. Sequenced material: memory T cells sorted from blood. J is TRBJ1-2 and V is TRBV29-1; the match to TRBD1 covers 8 bases. The source is a man aged 18 to 30 in good health. The CDR3, as DNA: TGCAGCGTTGTTCCCCAGGGGGCTGGGTATGGCTACACCTTC. Translated, it gives CSVVPQGAGYGYTF.